This TCR beta chain was recovered during a study of blood T cells in healthy people across ages. Study findings and constraints: Greater diversity and more naive CD4+ cells were seen in long-lived donors than in aged donors.

V was clipped by 6 bases and J by 5 bases; unmatched bases: 8. The CDR3 totals 14 residues. Per germline, CDR1 SNHLY and CDR2 FYNNEI. This clonotype was seen at least ten times. Its antigen remains unidentified. Donors each provided 8 to 10 milliliters of peripheral blood. Using a J-beta primer mix together with a sample-barcoded 5' primer, a second PCR was run for roughly 6 to 12 cycles. Sequencing yielded, for each sample, at least 3 million paired-end reads carrying CDR3. TCRdb independently ran MiXCR on the 5' RACE reads; one entry per CDR3 protein. The data contain about 650,000 distinct CDR3 sequences, approximately 30% of them seen just once; the ten biggest clones take up approximately 15%.

The sequenced material came from blood. The receptor comes from an elderly woman in good health. The V gene is TRBV2, the J gene TRBJ1-1, with TRBD1 identical over 8 bases. CDR3 nucleotide sequence: TGTGCCAGCAGAGAACAGGGGGTTTGGACTGAAGCTTTCTTT. This sequence encodes CASREQGVWTEAFF. The variable domain in full, with the rest retrieved from reference TRBV2 and TRBJ1-1, is EPEVTQTPSHQVTQMGQEVILRCVPISNHLYFYWYRQILGQKVEFLVSFYNNEISEKSEIFDDQFSVERPDGSNFTLKIRSTKLEDSAMYFCASREQGVWTEAFFGQGTRLTVV.